The 3 T cell receptor beta chains listed next were all sequenced from one sample in a study of blood T cells in healthy people across ages. It was with a sample-barcoded 5' primer and a J-beta primer mix that a second PCR of roughly 7 to 12 cycles was run. TCRdb reprocessed the 5' RACE reads with MiXCR, giving one entry per CDR3 protein. This table has some 640,000 distinct CDR3 sequences, about 30% appearing once. The sample comprised blood. Receptors originate from a woman older than 75 in good health.

The J gene is TRBJ1-1, the V gene TRBV6-5, with TRBD1 matching 8 bases. This CDR3 contains 14 residues. V dropped 4 bases and J dropped 5; count of bases not matched to a gene: 6. Per germline, CDR1 MNHEY and CDR2 SVGAGI. The CDR3 is CASSFRTGRTEAFF. The CDR3 DNA follows: TGTGCCAGCAGTTTTAGGACAGGGAGAACTGAAGCTTTCTTT.

V gene TRBV5-5 combines with J gene TRBJ2-3, with TRBD1 matching 8 bases. The CDR3 extends over 15 amino acids. V trimming: 4 bases; J trimming: 1 base; junction bases outside the gene matches: 5. CDR1 is SGHKS and CDR2 is YYEKEE in the germline V gene (reference sequence). CDR3 in DNA: TGTGCCAGCAGCAAAGGACAGGGCCGCACAGATACGCAGTATTTT. Amino acids: CASSKGQGRTDTQYF.

This clonotype was observed at least ten times. This chain uses TRBV29-1 with TRBJ1-4, with D hard to call. This CDR3 has 17 residues. CDR1 SQVTM and CDR2 ANQGSEA come from the germline V gene. Trimming took off 4 bases at V and 3 bases at J, with 21 bases between the two ends. The CDR3 spells CSVGGGIEGAANEKLFF. CDR3 coding DNA: TGCAGCGTTGGTGGTGGGATTGAGGGAGCAGCTAATGAAAAACTGTTTTTT. The whole variable domain, filled in from reference TRBV29-1 and TRBJ1-4, reads SAVISQKPSRDICQRGTSLTIQCQVDSQVTMMFWYRQQPGQSLTLIATANQGSEATYESGFVIDKFPISRPNLTFSTLTVSNMSPEDSSIYLCSVGGGIEGAANEKLFFGSGTQLSVL.